A single sample gave rise to the 25 T cell receptor beta chains below, sequenced in a study of blood T cell repertoires in COVID-19. Profiling relied on immunoSEQ multiplex PCR, and the TCRdb table lists in-frame clones only, not all of them. Here the sample spans more than 110,000 clones, roughly 84% being singletons. Sequenced: peripheral blood. The origin of the receptors is a human donor in a cohort sampled during active COVID-19.

This chain links TRBV4-1 with TRBJ2-4; 11 bases agree with TRBD2. Germline CDR1 reads MGHRA; CDR2 reads YSYEKL. V lost 0 bases, J lost 0 bases, and 7 bases stayed unmatched. The CDR3 loop spans 19 amino acids. The CDR3 reads CASSQEGLAGGVAKNIQYF. DNA of the CDR3: TGCGCCAGCAGCCAAGAAGGGCTAGCGGGGGGAGTAGCCAAAAACATTCAGTACTTC.

This sequence joins TRBV28 and TRBJ2-7, with TRBD1 identical over 9 bases. J lost 0 bases, V lost 3 bases, and 0 bases had no gene match. Germline lookup yields CDR1 MDHEN and CDR2 SYDVKM. The CDR3 has 14 residues. The CDR3 region is CASSLTGGSYEQYF. DNA of the CDR3: TGTGCCAGCAGTTTGACAGGGGGCTCCTACGAGCAGTACTTC.

The chain uses TRBV18 and TRBJ1-2, with a possible D match to TRBD1 (5 bases). The CDR3 spans 15 residues. V lost 6 bases and J 0 bases, leaving 14 bases between the germline ends. Germline CDR1 is KGHSH and CDR2 is LQKENI. CDR3 protein: CASSDTLLTNYGYTF. In DNA, the CDR3 is TGTGCCAGCTCGGACACTCTCTTAACTAACTATGGCTACACCTTC.

V and J are TRBV29-1 and TRBJ1-2; D remains ambiguous. V was shortened by 6 bases and J by 1 base, with 9 bases between the two germline ends. From germline, CDR1 is SQVTM and CDR2 ANQGSEA. This CDR3 is 12 amino acids long. The CDR3 nucleotides are TGCAGCGTCACAGACGATAACTATGGCTACACCTTC. Amino acid sequence: CSVTDDNYGYTF.

This clone is a singleton in its sample. The V and J genes are TRBV2 and TRBJ2-1, with TRBD2 as a possible D gene (7 bases). V lost 0 bases and J lost 12, with 12 bases in between. This CDR3 is 13 amino acids long. CDR1 is SNHLY, CDR2 FYNNEI, per germline. The CDR3 DNA follows: TGTGCCAGCAGTGAAGCACAGGGAGGGGGGCAGTTCTTC. It yields the protein CASSEAQGGGQFF.

The rearrangement uses TRBV2 and TRBJ1-5, with 7 bases matching TRBD1. There are 16 residues in the CDR3. J was trimmed by 3 bases and V by 8 bases; bases with no gene match: 13. The V gene's germline CDR1 is SNHLY and CDR2 FYNNEI. The CDR3 DNA is TGTGCCAGCCTAAGGGGGCGGGGCAGGAACAATCAGCCCCAGCATTTT. It translates to CASLRGRGRNNQPQHF. Full variable domain (outside the CDR3, taken from reference TRBV2 and TRBJ1-5): EPEVTQTPSHQVTQMGQEVILRCVPISNHLYFYWYRQILGQKVEFLVSFYNNEISEKSEIFDDQFSVERPDGSNFTLKIRSTKLEDSAMYFCASLRGRGRNNQPQHFGDGTRLSIL.

The chain links TRBV7-9 to TRBJ2-5, with TRBD2 matching 7 bases. Germline-derived CDR1 and CDR2 are SEHNR and FQNEAQ (reference sequence). Losses at the gene ends were 7 bases for V and 1 base for J; bases not matched to a gene: 9. This CDR3 is 15 amino acids long. Here the CDR3 reads CASNAGTGGQETQYF. CDR3 sequence (DNA): TGTGCCAGCAACGCGGGGACGGGGGGCCAAGAGACCCAGTACTTC.

The genes are TRBV5-1 and TRBJ2-6; D is undetermined. The CDR3 length is 15 residues. V lost 3 bases, J lost 0 bases, and 7 bases lay in between. CDR1 is SGHRS and CDR2 is YFSETQ in the germline V gene. The CDR3 DNA reads TGCGCCAGCAGCTCATCCAACTCTGGGGCCAACGTCCTGACTTTC. Its translation: CASSSSNSGANVLTF.

V is TRBV10-3 and J is TRBJ2-7, with 9 bases lining up with TRBD1. Germline V CDR1 and CDR2: ENHRY, SYGVKD. V dropped 4 bases and J dropped 4; count of bases not matched to a gene: 5. The CDR3 is made up of 14 amino acids. CDR3 nucleotide sequence: TGTGCCATCAGTGTTGGGACAGGGACGTACGAGCAGTACTTC. Encoded protein: CAISVGTGTYEQYF.

The genes are TRBV5-5 and TRBJ1-4, with TRBD1 matching over 10 bases. The length of the CDR3 is 16 residues. CDR1 and CDR2 (germline): SGHKS, YYEKEE (reference sequence). After removal of 2 bases from V and 6 bases from J, the junction contained 7 bases not matched to a gene. The CDR3 loop reads CASSFRDGTGDEKLFF. In nucleotides, the CDR3 is TGTGCCAGCAGCTTCAGGGACGGGACAGGGGATGAAAAACTGTTTTTT.

The chain employs TRBV20-1 and TRBJ2-7; 8 nucleotides line up with TRBD1. This CDR3 is built from 11 residues. Per germline, CDR1 DFQATT and CDR2 SNEGSKA (reference sequence). V was pared by 6 bases and J by 6 bases, with 4 bases of the junction left unmatched. The chain's CDR3 is CSAVTGVEQYF. In DNA form, the CDR3 reads TGCAGTGCAGTGACAGGGGTCGAGCAGTACTTC.

J is TRBJ2-1 and V is TRBV7-9; possibly TRBD1 for D (7 bases). The V end lost 6 bases, the J end lost 4 bases, and 16 bases lay between the germline ends. The CDR3 length is 15 residues. Per germline, CDR1 SEHNR and CDR2 FQNEAQ (reference sequence). The CDR3 sequence: CASRDTGDLYNEQFF. The CDR3 DNA sequence: TGTGCCAGCAGGGACACAGGGGACTTGTACAATGAGCAGTTCTTC. The full variable domain, completed using reference TRBV7-9 and TRBJ2-1, is DTGVSQNPRHKITKRGQNVTFRCDPISEHNRLYWYRQTLGQGPEFLTYFQNEAQLEKSRLLSDRFSAERPKGSFSTLEIQRTEQGDSAMYLCASRDTGDLYNEQFFGPGTRLTVL.

The chain links TRBV11-3 to TRBJ2-1; TRBD2 aligns across 9 bases. Germline trimming cut 4 bases from V and 0 bases from J; bases unmatched to any gene: 4. CDR1 and CDR2 from the germline V gene are SGHNT and YENEEA. The CDR3 loop spans 16 amino acids. This CDR3 is CASSSSGGSSYNEQFF. CDR3 DNA sequence: TGTGCCAGCAGCTCAAGCGGGGGGAGCTCCTACAATGAGCAGTTCTTC.

The chain recombines TRBV5-1 with TRBJ2-5; TRBD2 agrees at 11 bases. The V segment lost 4 bases and the J segment 2 bases; nucleotides outside the gene matches: 1. Germline V lookup: CDR1 SGHRS, CDR2 YFSETQ. The CDR3 has 14 residues. The CDR3, as DNA: TGCGCCAGCAGCACTAGCGGGGGACAAGAGACCCAGTACTTC. Amino acid sequence: CASSTSGGQETQYF.

V is TRBV11-2 and J is TRBJ1-1; D perhaps matches TRBD1 (6 bases). Trimming pared 3 bases from V and 1 base from J, leaving 15 bases between. Per germline, CDR1 SGHAT and CDR2 FQNNGV. The CDR3 length is 16 residues. CDR3 in DNA: TGTGCCAGCAGCTTTTCCCAGGGCAGGGGGAACACTGAAGCTTTCTTT. It translates to CASSFSQGRGNTEAFF.

This clone was counted only a few times. One end of the junction does not line up with germline, which may come from a read error. The J gene is TRBJ1-5, the V gene TRBV6-1; 7 bases match TRBD1. Germline V gene sequence: CDR1 MNHNS, CDR2 SASEGT. The CDR3 consists of 15 residues. CDR3 residues: CASTEPDRVKQPQHF. CDR3 coding DNA: TGTGCCAGCACTGAACCTGACAGGGTAAAACAGCCCCAGCATTTT.

The chain employs TRBV28 and TRBJ1-6; D may be TRBD1 (6 bases). Trimming stripped 6 bases from V and 7 bases from J, with 13 bases between. From germline, CDR1 is MDHEN and CDR2 SYDVKM. This CDR3 region has 14 residues. The CDR3 DNA follows: TGTGCCAGCAGGCCCGGGACAAAGAATTCACCCCTCCACTTT. Encoded protein: CASRPGTKNSPLHF.

V usage is TRBV13 and J usage is TRBJ1-6; D uncertain. CDR3 size: 16 residues. V shed 2 bases and J shed 0 bases, with 8 bases lying between them. The V gene's germline CDR1 is PRHDT and CDR2 FYEKMQ (reference sequence). The CDR3, as DNA: TGTGCCAGCAGCTTAATGGGGAGCTCCTATAATTCACCCCTCCACTTT. As protein: CASSLMGSSYNSPLHF. Full variable domain (remainder filled in from reference TRBV13 and TRBJ1-6): AAGVIQSPRHLIKEKRETATLKCYPIPRHDTVYWYQQGPGQDPQFLISFYEKMQSDKGSIPDRFSAQQFSDYHSELNMSSLELGDSALYFCASSLMGSSYNSPLHFGNGTRLTVT.

This clone has at least ten counts. The chain employs TRBV2 and TRBJ1-5; 8 bases map to TRBD1. The germline CDR1 and CDR2 sequences are SNHLY and FYNNEI. The CDR3 spans 18 residues. Unmatched junction bases numbered 13, after V lost 1 base and J lost 5 bases. CDR3 loop: CASSEGIGRGLLYQPQHF. As DNA, the CDR3 is TGTGCCAGCAGTGAAGGAATAGGCAGGGGGCTTCTGTATCAGCCCCAGCATTTT.

The chain uses TRBV3-1 (or the pseudogene TRBV3-2) and TRBJ1-3; possibly TRBD1 for D (5 bases). V dropped 6 bases and J dropped 2 bases, with 14 bases sitting between them. The CDR3 contains 15 residues. The germline gives CDR1 LGHDT, CDR2 YNNKEL (reference sequence). The CDR3 region is CASREPGKTGNTIYF. CDR3 DNA sequence: TGTGCCAGCAGAGAGCCAGGGAAGACTGGAAACACCATATATTTT.

This chain joins TRBV5-4 and TRBJ1-1; 8 bases agree with TRBD1. This CDR3 comprises 14 residues. CDR1 and CDR2 from the germline V gene are SGHNT and YYREEE (reference sequence). The V and J ends lost 3 bases and 7 bases, in that order; junction bases with no gene match: 8. The DNA for the CDR3 is TGTGCCAGCAGCTCCGGACAGGGACTAATTGAAGCTTTCTTT. This encodes CASSSGQGLIEAFF.

This chain joins TRBV19 and TRBJ2-2, with D possibly matching TRBD1 (5 bases). Germline V gene data show CDR1 as LNHDA and CDR2 as SQIVND (reference sequence). The CDR3 extends over 15 amino acids. V was cut by 3 bases and J by 0 bases, with 8 bases left in between. This CDR3 is CASSIQGTNTGELFF. In nucleotides, the CDR3 is TGTGCCAGTAGTATCCAGGGAACGAACACCGGGGAGCTGTTTTTT.

The chain couples TRBV5-1 to TRBJ2-1; 8 nucleotides line up with TRBD1. This CDR3 is built from 16 residues. With 1 base clipped from V and 7 bases from J, the junction kept 10 bases outside the gene matches. Germline V gene sequence: CDR1 SGHRS, CDR2 YFSETQ. CDR3 DNA: TGCGCCAGCAGCTTGTCAGGACAGGGTTTCGCGAATGAGCAGTTCTTC. Translating it yields CASSLSGQGFANEQFF.

The J gene is TRBJ2-4, the V gene TRBV6-1; D gene uncertain. The CDR3 totals 16 residues. Germline CDR1 and CDR2: MNHNS and SASEGT. Trimming cost V 1 base and J 2 bases, with 12 bases left between them. CDR3 sequence: CASSEGFSRSKNIQYF. For the CDR3, the DNA is TGTGCCAGCAGTGAAGGCTTTAGTAGATCCAAAAACATTCAGTACTTC.

The CDR3 coding sequence is TGTGCCAGCAGCCAAGGGCCGGGAGTGGGGTTCTTC. It yields the protein CASSQGPGVGFF. V is TRBV5-4 and J is TRBJ2-1; D is perhaps TRBD2 (6 bases). Trimming took off 4 bases at V and 15 bases at J, with 17 bases between the two ends. CDR3 length equals 12 residues. CDR1 and CDR2 from the germline V gene are SGHNT and YYREEE (reference sequence).